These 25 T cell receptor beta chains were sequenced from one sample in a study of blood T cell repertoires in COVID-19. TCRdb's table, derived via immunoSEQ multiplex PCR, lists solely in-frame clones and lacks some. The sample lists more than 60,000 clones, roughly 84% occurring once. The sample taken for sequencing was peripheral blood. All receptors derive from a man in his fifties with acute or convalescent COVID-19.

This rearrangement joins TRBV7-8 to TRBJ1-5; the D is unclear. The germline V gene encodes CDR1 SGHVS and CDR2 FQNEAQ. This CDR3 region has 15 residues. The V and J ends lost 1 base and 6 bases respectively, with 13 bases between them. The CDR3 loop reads CASSLVREVGQPQHF. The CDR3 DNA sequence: TGTGCCAGCAGCTTAGTTCGGGAGGTTGGTCAGCCCCAGCATTTT.

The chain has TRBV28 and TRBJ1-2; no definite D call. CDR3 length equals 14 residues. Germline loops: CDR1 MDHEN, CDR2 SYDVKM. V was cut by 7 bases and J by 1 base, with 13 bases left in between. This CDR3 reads CASTLTDFNYGYTF. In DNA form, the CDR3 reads TGTGCCAGCACCCTGACGGACTTTAACTATGGCTACACCTTC.

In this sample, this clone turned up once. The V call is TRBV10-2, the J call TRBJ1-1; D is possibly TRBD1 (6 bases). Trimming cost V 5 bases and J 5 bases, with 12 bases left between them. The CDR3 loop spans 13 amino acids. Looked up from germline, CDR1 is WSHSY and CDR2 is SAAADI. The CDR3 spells CASSMRQETEAFF. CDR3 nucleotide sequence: TGCGCCAGCAGTATGAGACAGGAAACTGAAGCTTTCTTT.

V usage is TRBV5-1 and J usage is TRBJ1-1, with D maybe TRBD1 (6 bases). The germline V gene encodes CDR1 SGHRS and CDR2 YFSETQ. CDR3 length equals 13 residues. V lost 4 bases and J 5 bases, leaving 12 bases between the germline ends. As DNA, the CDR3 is TGCGCCAGCAGCCACTACAGGGTGACTGAAGCTTTCTTT. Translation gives CASSHYRVTEAFF.

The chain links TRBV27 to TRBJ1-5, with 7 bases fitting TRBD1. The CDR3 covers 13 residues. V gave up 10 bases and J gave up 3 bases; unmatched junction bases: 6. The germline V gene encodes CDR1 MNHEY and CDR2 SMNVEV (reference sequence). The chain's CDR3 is CATSQGYNQPQHF. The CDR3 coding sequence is TGTGCCACCTCACAGGGGTACAATCAGCCCCAGCATTTT.

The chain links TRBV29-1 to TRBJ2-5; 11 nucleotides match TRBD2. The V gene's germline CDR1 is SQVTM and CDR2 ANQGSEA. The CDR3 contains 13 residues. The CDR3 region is CSLKLAGVETQYF. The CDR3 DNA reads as TGCAGTCTGAAACTAGCGGGAGTAGAGACCCAGTACTTC.

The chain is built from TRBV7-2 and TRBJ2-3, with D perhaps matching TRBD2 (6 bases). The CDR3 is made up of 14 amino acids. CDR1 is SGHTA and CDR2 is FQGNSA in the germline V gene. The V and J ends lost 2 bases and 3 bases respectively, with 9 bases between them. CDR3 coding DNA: TGTGCCAGCAGCTTAATGCGGGAAACAGATACGCAGTATTTT. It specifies CASSLMRETDTQYF.

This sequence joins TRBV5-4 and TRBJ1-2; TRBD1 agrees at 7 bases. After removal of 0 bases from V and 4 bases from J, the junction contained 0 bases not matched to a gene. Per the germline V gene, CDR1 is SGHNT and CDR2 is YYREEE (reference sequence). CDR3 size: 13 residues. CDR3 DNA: TGTGCCAGCAGCTTGGACAGGGGCTATGGCTACACCTTC. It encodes CASSLDRGYGYTF.

CDR3 sequence (DNA): TGTGCCAGCGGAAGGGGTTACGAGCAGTACTTC. It specifies CASGRGYEQYF. The V call is TRBV12-3 or TRBV12-4, the J call TRBJ2-7; possible D gene TRBD1, 5 bases. Between the trimmed V and J ends, which lost 8 bases and 4 bases, there was a span of 9 bases. This CDR3 has 11 residues.

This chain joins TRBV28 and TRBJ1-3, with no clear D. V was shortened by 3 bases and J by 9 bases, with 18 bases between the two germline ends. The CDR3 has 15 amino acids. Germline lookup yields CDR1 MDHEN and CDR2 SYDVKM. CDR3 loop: CASSLDVGGGGTIYF. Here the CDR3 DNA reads TGTGCCAGCAGTTTGGATGTGGGTGGTGGCGGCACCATATATTTT.

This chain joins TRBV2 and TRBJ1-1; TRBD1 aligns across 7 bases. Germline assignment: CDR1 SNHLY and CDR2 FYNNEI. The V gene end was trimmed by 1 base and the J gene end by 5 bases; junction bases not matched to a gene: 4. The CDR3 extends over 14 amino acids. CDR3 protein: CASSEGRGVTEAFF. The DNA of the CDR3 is TGTGCCAGCAGTGAAGGCAGGGGGGTAACTGAAGCTTTCTTT.

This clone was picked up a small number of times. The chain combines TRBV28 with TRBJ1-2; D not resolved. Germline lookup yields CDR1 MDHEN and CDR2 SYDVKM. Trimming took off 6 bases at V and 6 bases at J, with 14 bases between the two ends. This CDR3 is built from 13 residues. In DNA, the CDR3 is TGTGCCAGCAGGACCTGGAGCCCACATGGCTACACCTTC. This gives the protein CASRTWSPHGYTF.

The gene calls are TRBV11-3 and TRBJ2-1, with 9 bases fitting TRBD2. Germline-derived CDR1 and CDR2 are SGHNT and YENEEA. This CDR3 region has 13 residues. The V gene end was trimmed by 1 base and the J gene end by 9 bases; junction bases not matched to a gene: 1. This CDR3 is CASSLGGGGEQFF. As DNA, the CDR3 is TGTGCCAGCAGCTTAGGCGGGGGGGGTGAGCAGTTCTTC.

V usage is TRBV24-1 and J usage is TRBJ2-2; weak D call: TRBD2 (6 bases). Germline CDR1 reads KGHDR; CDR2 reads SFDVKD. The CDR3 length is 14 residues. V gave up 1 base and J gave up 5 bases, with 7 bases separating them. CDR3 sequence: CATSDFGRTGELFF. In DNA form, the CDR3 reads TGTGCCACCAGTGATTTCGGGAGAACCGGGGAGCTGTTTTTT.

This CDR3 is CASSLSWQGVNTEAFF. Written as DNA, the CDR3 is TGTGCCAGCAGCCTTAGTTGGCAGGGGGTGAACACTGAAGCTTTCTTT. V usage is TRBV3-1 (or the pseudogene TRBV3-2) and J usage is TRBJ1-1; 7 bases are shared with TRBD1. Germline CDR1 and CDR2: LGHDT and YNNKEL (reference sequence). The length of the CDR3 is 16 residues. J lost 0 bases, V lost 4 bases, and 8 bases had no gene match.

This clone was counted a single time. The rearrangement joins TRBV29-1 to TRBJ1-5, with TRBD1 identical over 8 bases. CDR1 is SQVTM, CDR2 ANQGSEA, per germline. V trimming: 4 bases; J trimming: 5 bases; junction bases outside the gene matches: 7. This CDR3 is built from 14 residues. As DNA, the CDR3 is TGCAGCGTTGTTGGGACAGGACAAGATCAGCCCCAGCATTTT. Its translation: CSVVGTGQDQPQHF. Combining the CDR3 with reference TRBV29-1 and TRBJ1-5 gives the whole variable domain SAVISQKPSRDICQRGTSLTIQCQVDSQVTMMFWYRQQPGQSLTLIATANQGSEATYESGFVIDKFPISRPNLTFSTLTVSNMSPEDSSIYLCSVVGTGQDQPQHFGDGTRLSIL.

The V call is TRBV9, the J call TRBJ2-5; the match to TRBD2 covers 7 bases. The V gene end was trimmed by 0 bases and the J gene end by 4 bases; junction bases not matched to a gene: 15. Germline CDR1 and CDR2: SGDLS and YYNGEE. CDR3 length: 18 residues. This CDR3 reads CASSVGLVGGGPGETQYF. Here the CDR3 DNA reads TGTGCCAGCAGCGTAGGTCTAGTTGGGGGAGGGCCGGGAGAGACCCAGTACTTC.

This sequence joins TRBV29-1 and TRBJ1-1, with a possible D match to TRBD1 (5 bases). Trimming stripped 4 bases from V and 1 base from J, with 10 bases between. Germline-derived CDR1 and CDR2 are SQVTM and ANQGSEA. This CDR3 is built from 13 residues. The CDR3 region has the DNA TGCAGCGTTGTGAGTCAGGGGAACACTGAAGCTTTCTTT. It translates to CSVVSQGNTEAFF.

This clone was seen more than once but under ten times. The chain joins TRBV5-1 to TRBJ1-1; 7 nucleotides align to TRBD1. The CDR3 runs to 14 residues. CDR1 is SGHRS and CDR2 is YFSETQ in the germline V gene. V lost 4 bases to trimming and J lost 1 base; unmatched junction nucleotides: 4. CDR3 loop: CASSDRTGNTEAFF. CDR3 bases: TGCGCCAGCAGCGACAGGACAGGGAACACTGAAGCTTTCTTT.

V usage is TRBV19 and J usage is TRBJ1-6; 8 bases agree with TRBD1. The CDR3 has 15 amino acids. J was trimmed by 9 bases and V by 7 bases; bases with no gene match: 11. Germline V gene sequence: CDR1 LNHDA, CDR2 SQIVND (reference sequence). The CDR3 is CASTLRQGLSSPLHF. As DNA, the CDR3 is TGTGCCAGTACCCTGAGACAGGGGCTGAGTTCACCCCTCCACTTT.

Here the CDR3 reads CASSFSGGQAGELFF. The CDR3 nucleotides are TGTGCCAGCAGCTTTAGCGGGGGGCAGGCCGGGGAGCTGTTTTTT. V and J are TRBV9 and TRBJ2-2; 10 bases are a match to TRBD2. The germline gives CDR1 SGDLS, CDR2 YYNGEE. V was pared by 4 bases and J by 6 bases, with 6 bases of the junction left unmatched. The CDR3 has 15 residues.

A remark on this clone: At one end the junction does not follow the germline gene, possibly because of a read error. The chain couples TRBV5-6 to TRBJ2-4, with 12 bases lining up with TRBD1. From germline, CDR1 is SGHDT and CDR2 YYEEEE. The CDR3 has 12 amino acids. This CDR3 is CASSFGTGGYSF. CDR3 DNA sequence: TGTGCCAGCAGCTTCGGGACAGGGGGCTATTCGTTC.

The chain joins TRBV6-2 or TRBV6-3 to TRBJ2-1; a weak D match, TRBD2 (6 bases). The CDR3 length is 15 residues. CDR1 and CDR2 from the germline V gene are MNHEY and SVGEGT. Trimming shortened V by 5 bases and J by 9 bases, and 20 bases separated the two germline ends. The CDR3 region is CASSDGSLFAGEQFF. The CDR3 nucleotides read TGTGCCAGCAGTGACGGGAGTCTTTTCGCCGGTGAGCAGTTCTTC.

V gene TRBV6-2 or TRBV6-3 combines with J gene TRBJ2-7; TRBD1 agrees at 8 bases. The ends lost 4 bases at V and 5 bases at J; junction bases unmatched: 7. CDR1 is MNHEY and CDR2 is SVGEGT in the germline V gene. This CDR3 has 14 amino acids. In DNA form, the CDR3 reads TGTGCCAGCAGTTCGCCGCACAGGGGGAACGAGCAGTACTTC. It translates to CASSSPHRGNEQYF.

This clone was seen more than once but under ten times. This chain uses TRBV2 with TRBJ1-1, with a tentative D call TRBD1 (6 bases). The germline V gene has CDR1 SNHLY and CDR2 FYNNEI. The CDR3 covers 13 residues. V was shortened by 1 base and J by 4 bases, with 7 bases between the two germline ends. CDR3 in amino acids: CASSEEDSTEAFF. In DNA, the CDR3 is TGTGCCAGCAGTGAAGAGGACAGCACTGAAGCTTTCTTT.